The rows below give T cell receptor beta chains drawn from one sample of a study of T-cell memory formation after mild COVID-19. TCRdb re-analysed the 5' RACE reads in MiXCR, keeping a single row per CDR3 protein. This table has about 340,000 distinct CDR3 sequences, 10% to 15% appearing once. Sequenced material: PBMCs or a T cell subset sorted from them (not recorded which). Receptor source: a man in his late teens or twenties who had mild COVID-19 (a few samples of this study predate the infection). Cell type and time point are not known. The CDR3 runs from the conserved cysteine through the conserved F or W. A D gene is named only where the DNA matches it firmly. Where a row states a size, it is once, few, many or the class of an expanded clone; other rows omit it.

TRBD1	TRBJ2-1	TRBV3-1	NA	CASSRGQGIQYEQFF	TGTGCCAGCAGCCGAGGACAGGGGATCCAGTATGAGCAGTTCTTC
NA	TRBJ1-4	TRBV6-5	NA	CASSSGTIVEKLFF	TGTGCCAGCAGCTCCGGGACGATTGTTGAAAAACTGTTTTTT
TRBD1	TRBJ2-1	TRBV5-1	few	CASSPGQVYNEQFF	TGCGCCAGCAGCCCCGGACAGGTCTACAATGAGCAGTTCTTC
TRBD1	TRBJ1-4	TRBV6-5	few	CASSQQGSDEKLFF	TGTGCCAGCAGTCAACAGGGGAGCGATGAAAAACTGTTTTTT
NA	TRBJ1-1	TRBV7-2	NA	CASRKLQGTEAFF	TGTGCCAGCAGGAAATTACAGGGAACTGAAGCTTTCTTT
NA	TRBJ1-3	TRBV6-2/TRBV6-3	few	CASSPRTGNTIYF	TGTGCCAGCAGCCCCCGGACCGGAAACACCATATATTTT
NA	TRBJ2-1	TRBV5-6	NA	CASSLVADNEQFF	TGTGCCAGCAGCTTGGTGGCAGACAATGAGCAGTTCTTC
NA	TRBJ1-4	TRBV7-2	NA	CASSLQRMEKLFF	TGTGCCAGCAGCTTACAACGGATGGAAAAACTGTTTTTT
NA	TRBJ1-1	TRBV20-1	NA	CSGFGGMNTEAFF	TGCAGTGGATTCGGGGGAATGAACACTGAAGCTTTCTTT
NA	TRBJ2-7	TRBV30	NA	CAWSVERAHEQYF	TGTGCCTGGAGTGTTGAGCGAGCCCACGAGCAGTACTTC
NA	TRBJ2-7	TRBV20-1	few	CSARDRPDEQYF	TGCAGTGCTAGAGATCGCCCTGACGAGCAGTACTTC
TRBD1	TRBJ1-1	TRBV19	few	CASRDRQGLEAFF	TGTGCCAGTAGAGACCGACAGGGCCTTGAAGCTTTCTTT
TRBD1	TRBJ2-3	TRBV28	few	CASVNPGQGTQDTQYF	TGTGCCAGCGTAAACCCCGGACAGGGGACCCAAGATACGCAGTATTTT
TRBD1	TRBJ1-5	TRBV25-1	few	CASSETGNQPQHF	TGTGCCAGCAGTGAGACAGGGAATCAGCCCCAGCATTTT
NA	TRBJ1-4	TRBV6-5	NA	CASTLVVGTNEKLFF	TGTGCCAGCACCCTGGTGGTGGGAACTAATGAAAAACTGTTTTTT
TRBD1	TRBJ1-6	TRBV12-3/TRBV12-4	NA	CASRPQGGGSPLHF	TGTGCCAGCAGGCCACAGGGGGGTGGATCACCCCTCCACTTT
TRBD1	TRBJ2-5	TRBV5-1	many	CASSYGTVQETQYF	TGCGCCAGCAGCTATGGGACAGTCCAAGAGACCCAGTACTTC
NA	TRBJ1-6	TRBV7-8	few	CASSLGGAALNSPLHF	TGTGCCAGCAGCTTAGGAGGGGCAGCTCTTAATTCACCCCTCCACTTT
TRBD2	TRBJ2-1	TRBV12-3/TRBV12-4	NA	CASSPITSGGAGEQFF	TGTGCCAGCAGCCCGATTACTAGCGGGGGGGCGGGTGAGCAGTTCTTC
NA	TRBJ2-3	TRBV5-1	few	CASTLEAPTDTQYF	TGCGCCAGCACCCTGGAAGCTCCCACAGATACGCAGTATTTT
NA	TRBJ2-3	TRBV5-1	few	CASSGLQGSSTDTQYF	TGCGCCAGCAGCGGGTTACAGGGTTCTAGCACAGATACGCAGTATTTT
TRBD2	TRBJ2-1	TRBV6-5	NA	CASRPSGGNEQFF	TGTGCCAGCAGGCCTAGCGGGGGCAATGAGCAGTTCTTC
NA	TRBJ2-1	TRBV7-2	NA	CASSLWGSSYNEQFF	TGTGCCAGCAGCTTATGGGGCAGCTCCTACAATGAGCAGTTCTTC
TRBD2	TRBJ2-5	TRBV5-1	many	CASSLESGEETQYF	TGCGCCAGCAGCTTGGAGAGCGGGGAAGAGACCCAGTACTTC
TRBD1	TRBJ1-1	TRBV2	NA	CASRGRQGQNTEAFF	TGTGCCAGCCGGGGCCGACAGGGTCAGAACACTGAAGCTTTCTTT
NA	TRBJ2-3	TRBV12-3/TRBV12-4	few	CASIWAAGDTQYF	TGTGCCAGCATATGGGCGGCCGGGGATACGCAGTATTTT
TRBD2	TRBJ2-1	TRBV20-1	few	CSARRLAGSSYNEQFF	TGCAGTGCTAGGAGACTAGCGGGGAGCTCCTACAATGAGCAGTTCTTC
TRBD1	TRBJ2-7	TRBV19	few	CASSRGTGYSYEQYF	TGTGCCAGTAGTCGGGGGACAGGTTACTCCTACGAGCAGTACTTC
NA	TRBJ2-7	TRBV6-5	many	CASSYDSSYEQYF	TGTGCCAGCAGCTACGACAGCTCCTACGAGCAGTACTTC
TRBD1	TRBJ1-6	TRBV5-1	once	CASSYYPGQGASPGNNSPLHF	TGCGCCAGCAGCTACTACCCGGGACAGGGGGCTAGTCCCGGGAATAATTCACCCCTCCACTTT
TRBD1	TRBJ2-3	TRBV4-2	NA	CASRQGYTQYF	TGTGCCAGCAGACAGGGGTATACGCAGTATTTT
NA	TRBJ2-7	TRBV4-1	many	CASSQDPTFEGVIDEQYF	TGCGCCAGCAGCCAAGACCCTACGTTTGAGGGGGTCATCGACGAGCAGTACTTC
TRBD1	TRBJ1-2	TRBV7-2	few	CASSLVGGTGDYGYTF	TGTGCCAGCAGCTTAGTTGGTGGGACAGGGGATTATGGCTACACCTTC
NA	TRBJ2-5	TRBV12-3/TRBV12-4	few	CASSLARWETQYF	TGTGCCAGCAGTTTAGCTAGGTGGGAGACCCAGTACTTC
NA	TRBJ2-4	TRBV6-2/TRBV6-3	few	CASNDLGPSIQYF	TGTGCCAGCAATGACCTGGGCCCCAGCATTCAGTACTTC
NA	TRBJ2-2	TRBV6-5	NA	CASSFSRALLTGELFF	TGTGCCAGCAGTTTCTCAAGGGCCCTCCTGACCGGGGAGCTGTTTTTT
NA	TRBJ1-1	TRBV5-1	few	CASSLSVGTNTEAFF	TGCGCCAGCAGCTTGTCCGTGGGAACGAACACTGAAGCTTTCTTT
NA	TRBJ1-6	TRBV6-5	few	CASSYSWDGSPLHF	TGTGCCAGCAGTTACTCATGGGACGGGTCACCCCTCCACTTT
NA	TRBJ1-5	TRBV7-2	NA	CASSLKGGQGKNSNQPQHF	TGTGCCAGCAGCTTAAAGGGTGGCCAGGGGAAAAATAGCAATCAGCCCCAGCATTTT
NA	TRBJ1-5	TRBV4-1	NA	CASSQGQGSNQPQHF	TGCGCCAGCAGCCAAGGGCAGGGTAGCAATCAGCCCCAGCATTTT
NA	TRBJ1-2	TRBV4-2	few	CASSQDLYAGDNYGYTF	TGTGCCAGCAGCCAAGATTTGTACGCAGGGGATAACTATGGCTACACCTTC
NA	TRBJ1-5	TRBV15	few	CATSRDRKAQHF	TGTGCCACCAGCAGAGATCGTAAGGCCCAGCATTTT
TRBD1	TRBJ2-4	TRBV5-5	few	CASSLEGGRAKNIQYF	TGTGCCAGCAGCTTGGAAGGGGGCAGAGCCAAAAACATTCAGTACTTC
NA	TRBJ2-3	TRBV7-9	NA	CASRLGTDTQYF	TGTGCCAGCAGATTAGGGACAGATACGCAGTATTTT
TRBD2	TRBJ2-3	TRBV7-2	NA	CAEAGRGGRTDTQYF	TGTGCCGAAGCGGGGCGGGGGGGACGCACAGATACGCAGTATTTT
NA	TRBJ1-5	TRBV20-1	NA	CSASYSYSNQPQHF	TGCAGTGCTAGTTATAGTTATAGCAATCAGCCCCAGCATTTT
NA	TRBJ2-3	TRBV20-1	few	CSARPKRARRTDTQYF	TGCAGTGCTAGACCGAAAAGGGCGCGCCGCACAGATACGCAGTATTTT
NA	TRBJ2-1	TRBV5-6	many	CASSLVRGNSYEQFF	TGTGCCAGCAGCTTGGTCCGGGGGAACAGCTATGAGCAGTTCTTC
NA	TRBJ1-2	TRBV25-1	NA	CASSESGRRGYTF	TGTGCCAGCAGTGAATCCGGCAGGAGAGGCTACACCTTC
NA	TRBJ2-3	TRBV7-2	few	CASTTGDGSQYF	TGTGCCAGCACCACCGGCGACGGATCGCAGTATTTT
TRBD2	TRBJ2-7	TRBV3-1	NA	CASSHTSGGFYEQYF	TGTGCCAGCAGCCACACTAGCGGGGGGTTTTACGAGCAGTACTTC
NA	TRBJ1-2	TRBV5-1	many	CASSLVRGPRYGYTF	TGCGCCAGCAGCTTGGTCCGGGGGCCCCGCTATGGCTACACCTTC
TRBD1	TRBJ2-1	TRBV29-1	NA	CSASTGVAYNEQFF	TGCAGCGCCTCGACAGGGGTCGCCTACAATGAGCAGTTCTTC
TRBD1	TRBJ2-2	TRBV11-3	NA	CASSSIPGTGGSGELFF	TGTGCCAGCAGCTCTATTCCCGGGACAGGGGGCTCCGGGGAGCTGTTTTTT
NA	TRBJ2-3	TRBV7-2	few	CASSSRTLAGDTQYF	TGTGCCAGCAGCTCACGTACTTTAGCTGGAGATACGCAGTATTTT
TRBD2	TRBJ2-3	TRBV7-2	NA	CASSSIIAGMGTDTQYF	TGTGCCAGCAGCTCCATTATAGCGGGGATGGGCACAGATACGCAGTATTTT
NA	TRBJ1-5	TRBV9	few	CASSVALDQPQHF	TGTGCCAGCAGCGTAGCTTTGGATCAGCCCCAGCATTTT
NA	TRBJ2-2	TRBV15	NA	CATSREGGIAGELFF	TGTGCCACCAGCAGAGAGGGGGGCATCGCCGGGGAGCTGTTTTTT
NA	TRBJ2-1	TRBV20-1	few	CSARELESYNEQFF	TGCAGTGCTAGAGAACTAGAGTCCTACAATGAGCAGTTCTTC
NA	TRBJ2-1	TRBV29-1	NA	CSARYNEQFF	TGCAGCGCCAGGTACAATGAGCAGTTCTTC